Shown below are 25 T cell receptor beta chains from a single sample sequenced in a study of blood T cell repertoires in COVID-19. Only in-frame clones appear in the TCRdb table, and some are missing; sequencing was by immunoSEQ multiplex PCR. The sample has about 160,000 clones, about 80% seen once. Material: peripheral blood. These receptor sequences come from a man between 65 and 85 years old who had recovered from COVID-19.

The V gene is TRBV6-6, the J gene TRBJ1-3; TRBD1 agrees at 9 bases. J gave up 8 bases and V 2 bases, and 4 bases lay outside the gene matches. The germline V gene encodes CDR1 MNHNY and CDR2 SVGAGI (reference sequence). The CDR3 is 14 residues long. CDR3 sequence reads: CASSYDRGRDTIYF. CDR3 in DNA: TGTGCCAGCAGTTACGACAGGGGGAGAGACACCATATATTTT.

For the CDR3, the DNA is TGTGCCAGCAGCCAGGGGACTAGCGGGTTTGGAGAGACCCAGTACTTC. Translating gives CASSQGTSGFGETQYF. This chain joins TRBV7-9 and TRBJ2-5; TRBD2 agrees at 12 bases. The length of the CDR3 is 16 residues. Germline CDR1 is SEHNR and CDR2 is FQNEAQ (reference sequence). The ends lost 5 bases at V and 4 bases at J; junction bases unmatched: 8. Full variable domain (outside the CDR3, taken from reference TRBV7-9 and TRBJ2-5): DTGVSQNPRHKITKRGQNVTFRCDPISEHNRLYWYRQTLGQGPEFLTYFQNEAQLEKSRLLSDRFSAERPKGSFSTLEIQRTEQGDSAMYLCASSQGTSGFGETQYFGPGTRLLVL.

The rearrangement joins TRBV7-2 to TRBJ1-3, with D possibly TRBD1 on 6 matching bases. V was clipped by 1 base and J by 4 bases, with 14 bases between them. This CDR3 is built from 16 residues. Germline V CDR1 and CDR2: SGHTA, FQGNSA. CDR3 coding DNA: TGTGCCAGCAGCTTAGGAGGGGGGGGACCCGGAAACACCATATATTTT. It is translated as CASSLGGGGPGNTIYF.

The rearrangement joins TRBV7-2 to TRBJ2-1; 8 nucleotides line up with TRBD2. The CDR3 has 16 residues. V lost 0 bases to trimming and J lost 3 bases; unmatched junction nucleotides: 4. Germline V gene data show CDR1 as SGHTA and CDR2 as FQGNSA. The CDR3 spells CASSLAPLADYNEQFF. Written as DNA, the CDR3 is TGTGCCAGCAGCTTAGCACCACTAGCGGACTACAATGAGCAGTTCTTC.

This chain connects TRBV5-8 to TRBJ1-5, with 9 bases identical to TRBD1. The length of the CDR3 is 13 residues. V gave up 7 bases and J gave up 4 bases; unmatched junction bases: 3. The V gene's germline CDR1 is SGHTS and CDR2 YDEGEE. The CDR3 DNA reads TGTGCCAGCCTCGGGACAGGGAATCAGCCCCAGCATTTT. Protein sequence: CASLGTGNQPQHF.

This chain uses TRBV24-1 with TRBJ2-3; 10 bases align to TRBD2. Trimming cost V 3 bases and J 1 base; bases outside gene matches: 6. The CDR3 runs to 17 residues. Germline values: CDR1 KGHDR, CDR2 SFDVKD. CDR3 sequence: CATSDQTAGGGTDTQYF. The CDR3 nucleotides are TGTGCCACCAGTGATCAAACAGCGGGAGGGGGCACAGATACGCAGTATTTT.

The chain combines TRBV11-2 with TRBJ2-1; D is perhaps TRBD1 (6 bases). The germline gives CDR1 SGHAT, CDR2 FQNNGV. V dropped 6 bases and J dropped 0 bases, with 18 bases sitting between them. The CDR3 spans 17 residues. The CDR3 region is CASRRNSGTSSYNEQFF. The CDR3 nucleotides are TGTGCCAGCAGACGAAACTCCGGGACAAGCTCCTACAATGAGCAGTTCTTC.

V usage is TRBV11-1 and J usage is TRBJ2-1; 8 bases agree with TRBD1. Germline CDR1 SGHAT, CDR2 FQDESV (reference sequence). This CDR3 contains 17 residues. Trimming at V came to 0 bases and at J to 2 bases, leaving 6 bases not matched to a gene. CDR3 sequence: CASSLAGWTGPYNEQFF. CDR3 bases: TGTGCCAGCAGCTTAGCGGGCTGGACAGGGCCCTACAATGAGCAGTTCTTC.

The V gene is TRBV11-2, the J gene TRBJ2-5; 9 nucleotides match TRBD2. Trimming cost V 5 bases and J 2 bases; bases outside gene matches: 6. Looked up from germline, CDR1 is SGHAT and CDR2 is FQNNGV. This CDR3 spans 15 amino acids. Written as DNA, the CDR3 is TGTGCCAGCAGCCAATTAGCGGGAGTACAAGAGACCCAGTACTTC. This encodes CASSQLAGVQETQYF.

DNA of the CDR3: TGTGCCAGCAGCTTACGACAGTGGAAAGACACCATATATTTT. Amino acid sequence: CASSLRQWKDTIYF. The chain combines TRBV7-2 with TRBJ1-3, with TRBD1 as a possible D gene (5 bases). Trimming removed 2 bases at V and 8 bases at J, with 13 bases between. CDR3 length: 14 residues. Germline lookup yields CDR1 SGHTA and CDR2 FQGNSA.

J is TRBJ2-7 and V is TRBV27; 7 bases map to TRBD2. Per germline, CDR1 MNHEY and CDR2 SMNVEV (reference sequence). V shed 1 base, J shed 0 bases, and the junction held 3 bases outside the gene matches. The CDR3 sequence is 15 residues long. The CDR3 loop reads CASSLWGEGSYEQYF. In DNA, the CDR3 is TGTGCCAGCAGTTTATGGGGGGAGGGCTCCTACGAGCAGTACTTC.

J is TRBJ2-3 and V is TRBV19; TRBD2 matches 14 bases. V trimming: 0 bases; J trimming: 3 bases; junction bases outside the gene matches: 2. CDR3 size: 17 residues. Germline-derived CDR1 and CDR2 are LNHDA and SQIVND (reference sequence). CDR3 residues: CASSIDGLAGGTDTQYF. CDR3 nucleotide sequence: TGTGCCAGTAGTATAGATGGACTAGCGGGAGGAACAGATACGCAGTATTTT.

The chain carries TRBV4-3 and TRBJ1-4, with 9 bases lining up with TRBD1. Trimming at V came to 4 bases and at J to 3 bases, leaving 6 bases not matched to a gene. The CDR3 spans 16 residues. Germline loops: CDR1 LGHNA, CDR2 YSLEER. This CDR3 reads CASSPHRGLSNEKLFF. The DNA of the CDR3 is TGCGCCAGCAGCCCCCACAGGGGGCTATCTAATGAAAAACTGTTTTTT.

This rearrangement joins TRBV6-2 or TRBV6-3 to TRBJ2-3; 7 nucleotides agree with TRBD2. Looked up from germline, CDR1 is MNHEY and CDR2 is SVGEGT. J was trimmed by 4 bases and V by 3 bases; bases with no gene match: 10. This CDR3 spans 16 amino acids. Here the CDR3 DNA reads TGTGCCAGCAGTTATTTGGCGGGAGTCGGTTCAGATACGCAGTATTTT. It specifies CASSYLAGVGSDTQYF.

The rearrangement uses TRBV4-1 and TRBJ2-1, with a tentative D call TRBD2 (6 bases). V was shortened by 2 bases and J by 11 bases, with 13 bases between the two germline ends. The germline gives CDR1 MGHRA, CDR2 YSYEKL. CDR3 length: 13 residues. CDR3 protein: CASSQSGTEKQFF. DNA of the CDR3: TGCGCCAGCAGCCAATCGGGGACTGAGAAGCAGTTCTTC.

This clone has a single count. The rearrangement uses TRBV5-1 and TRBJ2-1; possibly TRBD1 for D (5 bases). Germline V gene sequence: CDR1 SGHRS, CDR2 YFSETQ. The CDR3 has 14 residues. With 7 bases removed from V and 6 bases from J, the gap between germline ends came to 17 bases. CDR3 sequence (DNA): TGCGCCAGCTCCCGTTTAGGGGCGACCAATGAGCAGTTCTTC. Amino acid sequence: CASSRLGATNEQFF.

In DNA form, the CDR3 reads TGTGCCAGCAGTCGACAGGGGGATCAGCCCCAGCATTTT. Protein: CASSRQGDQPQHF. The rearrangement uses TRBV6-5 and TRBJ1-5; TRBD1 matches at 9 bases. The junction had 1 base not matched to a gene; V was cut back by 5 bases and J by 5 bases. This CDR3 has 13 amino acids. Germline-derived CDR1 and CDR2 are MNHEY and SVGAGI.

On this clone itself: This CDR3 is also generated by other DNA sequences in the sample. The chain carries TRBV5-1 and TRBJ2-1, with no clear D. The CDR3 spans 15 residues. Germline CDR1 is SGHRS and CDR2 is YFSETQ. Trimming cost V 0 bases and J 0 bases, with 7 bases left between them. The CDR3 sequence: CASSLDRSSYNEQFF. CDR3 nucleotide sequence: TGCGCCAGCAGCTTGGATCGCAGCTCCTACAATGAGCAGTTCTTC. The full variable domain, completed using reference TRBV5-1 and TRBJ2-1, is KAGVTQTPRYLIKTRGQQVTLSCSPISGHRSVSWYQQTPGQGLQFLFEYFSETQRNKGNFPGRFSGRQFSNSRSEMNVSTLELGDSALYLCASSLDRSSYNEQFFGPGTRLTVL.

The chain combines TRBV28 with TRBJ2-7, with D perhaps TRBD1 (6 bases). V lost 7 bases and J 7 bases, leaving 20 bases between the germline ends. The CDR3 length is 14 residues. The germline CDR1 and CDR2 sequences are MDHEN and SYDVKM. The CDR3 sequence is CASTGQTRSGEQYF. The CDR3 coding sequence is TGTGCCAGCACCGGACAGACCCGTTCGGGGGAGCAGTACTTC.

The CDR3 DNA reads TGTGCCAGTAGTATTACAGGGGCGAGCAATCAGCCCCAGCATTTT. Encoded protein: CASSITGASNQPQHF. V usage is TRBV19 and J usage is TRBJ1-5, with 7 bases fitting TRBD1. The length of the CDR3 is 15 residues. Germline loops: CDR1 LNHDA, CDR2 SQIVND (reference sequence). The junction had 3 bases not matched to a gene; V was cut back by 3 bases and J by 1 base.

This chain joins TRBV4-1 and TRBJ2-7; 8 bases agree with TRBD2. The germline V gene encodes CDR1 MGHRA and CDR2 YSYEKL. J was trimmed by 2 bases and V by 0 bases; bases with no gene match: 6. This CDR3 contains 16 residues. The chain's CDR3 is CASSQEGSGGTYEQYF. Here the CDR3 DNA reads TGCGCCAGCAGCCAAGAAGGCAGCGGGGGAACCTACGAGCAGTACTTC.

This clone came up a few times. This specimen includes other DNA sequences encoding the same CDR3. Written as DNA, the CDR3 is TGCGCCAGCAGCTTGGGGACTAGCGGGTACGAGCAGTACTTC. The encoded protein is CASSLGTSGYEQYF. The chain has TRBV5-1 and TRBJ2-7, with 11 nucleotides matching TRBD2. This CDR3 contains 14 residues. V dropped 0 bases and J dropped 4; count of bases not matched to a gene: 0. Germline values: CDR1 SGHRS, CDR2 YFSETQ.

The chain couples TRBV3-1 (or the pseudogene TRBV3-2) to TRBJ2-5; possibly TRBD2 for D (6 bases). This CDR3 is 14 amino acids long. Trimming removed 3 bases at V and 9 bases at J, with 17 bases between. CDR1 and CDR2 (germline): LGHDT, YNNKEL (reference sequence). The CDR3 DNA sequence: TGTGCCAGCAGCCAGGAGACTAGGCTTTCAGCCCAGTACTTC. It encodes CASSQETRLSAQYF.

The chain couples TRBV11-2 to TRBJ2-5; TRBD2 matches at 7 bases. From germline, CDR1 is SGHAT and CDR2 FQNNGV. The CDR3 spans 13 residues. The V segment lost 7 bases and the J segment 7 bases; nucleotides outside the gene matches: 9. The chain's CDR3 is CASTLGGGRTQYF. DNA for the CDR3: TGTGCCAGCACCCTTGGGGGAGGGCGGACCCAGTACTTC. Filled out from reference TRBV11-2 and TRBJ2-5, the complete variable domain reads EAGVAQSPRYKIIEKRQSVAFWCNPISGHATLYWYQQILGQGPKLLIQFQNNGVVDDSQLPKDRFSAERLKGVDSTLKIQPAKLEDSAVYLCASTLGGGRTQYFGPGTRLLVL.

V usage is TRBV5-1 and J usage is TRBJ2-2, with no clear D. The germline V gene has CDR1 SGHRS and CDR2 YFSETQ. This CDR3 is built from 14 residues. Deletions cut 2 bases from V and 1 base from J, with 6 bases between. The CDR3 reads CASSFGQNTGELFF. The CDR3 DNA is TGCGCCAGCAGCTTTGGGCAGAACACCGGGGAGCTGTTTTTT.